This T cell receptor beta chain was found in a study of beta chain features in type 1 diabetes. Study-level points and caveats: Shorter templates might be favored by PCR, and equally so in patients and in controls.

Concerning this clone itself: Its antigen is as yet unknown.

Trimming took 5 bases from V and 3 from J, leaving 13 bases between them. This CDR3 is built from 14 residues. Germline V CDR1 and CDR2: SNHLY, FYNNEI. Sequencing targeted expressed TCRB transcripts, as all isolated RNA had been reverse transcribed. Method: immunoSEQ multiplex PCR; TCRdb's copy keeps in-frame clones and lacks some. This sample has approximately 44,000 clones, with around 50% found just once. This TCR was recovered from a woman younger than 30 in good health. The sample was Tregs from blood. The gene calls are TRBV2 and TRBJ2-5; no clear D. In nucleotides, the CDR3 is TGTGCCAGCAGTTTTCTAGTAGCAGAAGAGACCCAGTACTTC. Translating gives CASSFLVAEETQYF.